This T cell receptor beta chain was identified in a study of technical replicates of blood from a few donors. J gave up 2 bases and V 1 base, and 1 base lay outside the gene matches. The CDR3 has 14 amino acids. Germline lookup yields CDR1 LGHNA and CDR2 YSLEER. TCRdb's table, derived via immunoSEQ multiplex PCR, lists solely in-frame clones and lacks some. The sample includes approximately 75,000 clones, more than 80% of them seen just once. The chain employs TRBV4-3 and TRBJ1-2; TRBD1 aligns across 7 bases. The source is a human donor in good health. Some clones in this sample may be carry-over from other donors' samples. The specimen was PBMCs. CDR3: CASSQGGQNYGYTF. The CDR3 nucleotides are TGCGCCAGCAGCCAAGGGGGACAGAACTATGGCTACACCTTC.